This record looks at one T cell receptor (beta chain) sequence and its context. This entry is derived from a study of blood T cell repertoires in COVID-19. The CDR3 totals 16 residues. V gave up 1 base and J gave up 7 bases; unmatched junction bases: 7. Per the germline V gene, CDR1 is LGHNA and CDR2 is YSLEER. Repertoires were generated with immunoSEQ multiplex PCR, while TCRdb's copy carries only in-frame clones and drops some. The sample comprises roughly 40,000 clones, around 79% of which are singletons, and approximately 30% rests with the top ten. The specimen was peripheral blood. The chain links TRBV4-3 to TRBJ1-4, with 9 bases identical to TRBD1. The TCR originated in a woman older than 75 with acute or convalescent COVID-19. CDR3 residues: CASSQGGTGSGEKLFF. CDR3 nucleotides: TGCGCCAGCAGCCAAGGCGGGACAGGGAGTGGTGAAAAACTGTTTTTT.